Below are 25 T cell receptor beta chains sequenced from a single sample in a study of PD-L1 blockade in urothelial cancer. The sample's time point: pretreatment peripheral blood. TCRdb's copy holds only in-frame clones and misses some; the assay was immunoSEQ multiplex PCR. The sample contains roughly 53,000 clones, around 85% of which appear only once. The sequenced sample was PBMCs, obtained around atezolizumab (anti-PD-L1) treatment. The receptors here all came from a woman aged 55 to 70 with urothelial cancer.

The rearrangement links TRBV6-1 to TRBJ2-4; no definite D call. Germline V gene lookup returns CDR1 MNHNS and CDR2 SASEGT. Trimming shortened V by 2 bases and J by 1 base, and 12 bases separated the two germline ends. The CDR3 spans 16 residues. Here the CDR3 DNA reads TGTGCCAGCAGTGAACTCAGGATTTCGGCCAAAAACATTCAGTACTTC. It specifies CASSELRISAKNIQYF.

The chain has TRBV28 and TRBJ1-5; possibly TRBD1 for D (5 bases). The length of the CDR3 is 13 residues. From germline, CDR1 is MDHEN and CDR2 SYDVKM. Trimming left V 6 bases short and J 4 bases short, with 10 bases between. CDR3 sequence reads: CASSDSGNQPQHF. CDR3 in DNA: TGTGCCAGCAGCGACTCAGGGAATCAGCCCCAGCATTTT.

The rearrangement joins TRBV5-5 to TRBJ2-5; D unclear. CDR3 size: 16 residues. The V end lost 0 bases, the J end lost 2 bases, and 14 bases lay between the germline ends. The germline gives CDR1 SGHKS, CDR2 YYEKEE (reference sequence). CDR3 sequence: CASSLAVNGPQETQYF. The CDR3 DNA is TGTGCCAGCAGCTTGGCCGTTAATGGCCCGCAAGAGACCCAGTACTTC. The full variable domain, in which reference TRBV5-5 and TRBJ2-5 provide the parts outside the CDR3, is DAGVTQSPTHLIKTRGQQVTLRCSPISGHKSVSWYQQVLGQGPQFIFQYYEKEERGRGNFPDRFSARQFPNYSSELNVNALLLGDSALYLCASSLAVNGPQETQYFGPGTRLLVL.

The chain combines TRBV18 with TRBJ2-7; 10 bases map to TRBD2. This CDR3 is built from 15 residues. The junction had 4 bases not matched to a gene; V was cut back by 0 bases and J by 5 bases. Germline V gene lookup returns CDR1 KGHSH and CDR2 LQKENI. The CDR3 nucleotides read TGTGCCAGCTCACCACCGGGCCTAGCGGGAGACGAGCAGTACTTC. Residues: CASSPPGLAGDEQYF.

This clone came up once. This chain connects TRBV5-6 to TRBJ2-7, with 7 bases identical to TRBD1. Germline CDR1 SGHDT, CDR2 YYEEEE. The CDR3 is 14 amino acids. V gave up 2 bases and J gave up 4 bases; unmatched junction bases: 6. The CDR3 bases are TGTGCCAGCAGCTTAAGACAGGGCCGGTACGAGCAGTACTTC. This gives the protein CASSLRQGRYEQYF.

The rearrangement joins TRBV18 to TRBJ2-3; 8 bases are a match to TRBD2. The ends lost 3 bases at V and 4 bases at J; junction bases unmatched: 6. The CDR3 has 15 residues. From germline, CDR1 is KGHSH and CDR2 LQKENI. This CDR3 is CASSPTSEEADTQYF. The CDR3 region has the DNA TGTGCCAGCTCACCGACTAGCGAAGAGGCAGATACGCAGTATTTT.

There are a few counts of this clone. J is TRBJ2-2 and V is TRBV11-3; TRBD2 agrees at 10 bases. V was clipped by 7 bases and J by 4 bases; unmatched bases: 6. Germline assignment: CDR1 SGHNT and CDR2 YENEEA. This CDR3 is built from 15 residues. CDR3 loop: CASNSAGGGTGELFF. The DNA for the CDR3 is TGTGCCAGCAATTCAGCGGGAGGGGGCACCGGGGAGCTGTTTTTT.

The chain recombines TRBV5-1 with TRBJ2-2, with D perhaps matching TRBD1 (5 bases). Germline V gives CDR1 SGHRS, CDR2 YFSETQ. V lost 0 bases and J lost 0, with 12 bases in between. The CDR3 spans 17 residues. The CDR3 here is CASSLVRADSNTGELFF. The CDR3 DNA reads TGCGCCAGCAGCTTGGTCAGGGCCGATTCGAACACCGGGGAGCTGTTTTTT.

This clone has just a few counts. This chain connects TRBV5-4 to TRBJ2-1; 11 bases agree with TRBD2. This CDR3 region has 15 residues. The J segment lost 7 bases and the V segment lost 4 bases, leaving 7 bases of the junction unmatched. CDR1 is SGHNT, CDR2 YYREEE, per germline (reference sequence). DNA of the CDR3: TGTGCCAGCAGCATTAGCGGGGGGGCCCGTAATGAGCAGTTCTTC. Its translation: CASSISGGARNEQFF.

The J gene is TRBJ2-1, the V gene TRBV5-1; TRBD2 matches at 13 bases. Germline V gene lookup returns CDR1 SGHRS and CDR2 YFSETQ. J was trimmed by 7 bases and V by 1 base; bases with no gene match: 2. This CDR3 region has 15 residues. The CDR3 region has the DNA TGCGCCAGCAGCTTGAGACTAGCGGGAGGTAATGAGCAGTTCTTC. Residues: CASSLRLAGGNEQFF.

The CDR3, as DNA: TGTGCCAGCAGCTTGGTCAGCGGAGCCAGCACAGATACGCAGTATTTT. As protein: CASSLVSGASTDTQYF. V is TRBV5-5 and J is TRBJ2-3; a possible D gene is TRBD2 (5 bases). This CDR3 spans 16 amino acids. The germline V and J ends were trimmed by 0 bases and 0 bases, with 11 bases remaining between them. CDR1 is SGHKS and CDR2 is YYEKEE in the germline V gene (reference sequence).

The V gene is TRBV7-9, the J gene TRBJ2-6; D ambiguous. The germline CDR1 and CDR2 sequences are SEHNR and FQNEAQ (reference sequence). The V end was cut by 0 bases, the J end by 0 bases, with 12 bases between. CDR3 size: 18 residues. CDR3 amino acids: CASSLALGGSSGANVLTF. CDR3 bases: TGTGCCAGCAGCTTAGCGCTTGGCGGTAGCTCTGGGGCCAACGTCCTGACTTTC.

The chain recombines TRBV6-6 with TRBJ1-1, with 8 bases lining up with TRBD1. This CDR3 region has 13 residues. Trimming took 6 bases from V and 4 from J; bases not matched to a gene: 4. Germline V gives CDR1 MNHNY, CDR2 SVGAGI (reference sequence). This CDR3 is CASSRTGPTEAFF. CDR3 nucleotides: TGTGCCAGCAGCCGGACAGGGCCCACTGAAGCTTTCTTT.

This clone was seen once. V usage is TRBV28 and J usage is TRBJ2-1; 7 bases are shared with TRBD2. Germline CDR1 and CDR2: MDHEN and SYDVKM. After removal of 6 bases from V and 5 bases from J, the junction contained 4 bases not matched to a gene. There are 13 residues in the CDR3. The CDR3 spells CASSWGGDNEQFF. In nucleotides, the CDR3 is TGTGCCAGCAGCTGGGGGGGGGACAATGAGCAGTTCTTC. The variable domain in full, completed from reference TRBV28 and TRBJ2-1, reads DVKVTQSSRYLVKRTGEKVFLECVQDMDHENMFWYRQDPGLGLRLIYFSYDVKMKEKGDIPEGYSVSREKKERFSLILESASTNQTSMYLCASSWGGDNEQFFGPGTRLTVL.

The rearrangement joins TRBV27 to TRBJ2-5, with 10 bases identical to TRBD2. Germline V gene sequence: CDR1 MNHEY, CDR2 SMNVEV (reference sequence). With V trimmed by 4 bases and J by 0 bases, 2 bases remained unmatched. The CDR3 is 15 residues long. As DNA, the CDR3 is TGTGCCAGCAGTTCTGGGACTAGCGACCAAGAGACCCAGTACTTC. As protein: CASSSGTSDQETQYF.

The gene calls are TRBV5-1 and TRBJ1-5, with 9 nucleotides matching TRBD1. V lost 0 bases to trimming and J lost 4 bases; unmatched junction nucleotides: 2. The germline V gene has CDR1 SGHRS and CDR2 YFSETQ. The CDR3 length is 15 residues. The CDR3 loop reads CASSLEGTGNQPQHF. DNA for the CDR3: TGCGCCAGCAGCTTGGAGGGGACAGGGAATCAGCCCCAGCATTTT.

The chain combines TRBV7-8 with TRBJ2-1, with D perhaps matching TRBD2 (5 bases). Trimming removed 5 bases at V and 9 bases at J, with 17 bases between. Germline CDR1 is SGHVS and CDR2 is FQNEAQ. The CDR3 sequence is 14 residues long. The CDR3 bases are TGTGCCAGCAGCCCGGGGTCTCGGTTGGTTGAGCAGTTCTTC. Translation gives CASSPGSRLVEQFF.

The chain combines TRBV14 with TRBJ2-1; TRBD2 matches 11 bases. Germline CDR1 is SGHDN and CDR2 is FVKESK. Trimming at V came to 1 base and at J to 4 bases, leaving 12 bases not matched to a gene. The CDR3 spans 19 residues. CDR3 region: CASSQVVGLAGGRYNEQFF. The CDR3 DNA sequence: TGTGCCAGCAGCCAAGTAGTCGGGCTAGCGGGAGGTCGGTACAATGAGCAGTTCTTC.

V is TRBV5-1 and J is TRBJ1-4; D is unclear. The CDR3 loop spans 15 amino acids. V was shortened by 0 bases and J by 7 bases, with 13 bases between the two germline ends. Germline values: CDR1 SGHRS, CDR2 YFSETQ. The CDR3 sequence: CASSLEPNLGEKLFF. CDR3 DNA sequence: TGCGCCAGCAGCTTGGAGCCCAACCTAGGTGAAAAACTGTTTTTT.

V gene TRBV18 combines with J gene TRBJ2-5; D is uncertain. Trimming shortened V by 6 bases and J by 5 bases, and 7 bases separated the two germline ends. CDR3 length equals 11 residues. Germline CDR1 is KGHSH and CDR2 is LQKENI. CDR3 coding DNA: TGTGCCAGCTCCACCGAGGAGACCCAGTACTTC. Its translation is CASSTEETQYF.

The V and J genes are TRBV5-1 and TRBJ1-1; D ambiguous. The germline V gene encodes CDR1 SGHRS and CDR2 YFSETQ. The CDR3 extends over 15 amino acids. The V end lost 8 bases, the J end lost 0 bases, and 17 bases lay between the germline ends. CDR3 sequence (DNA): TGCGCCAGTTCCTCCCTCCCGGGGATGAACACTGAAGCTTTCTTT. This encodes CASSSLPGMNTEAFF.

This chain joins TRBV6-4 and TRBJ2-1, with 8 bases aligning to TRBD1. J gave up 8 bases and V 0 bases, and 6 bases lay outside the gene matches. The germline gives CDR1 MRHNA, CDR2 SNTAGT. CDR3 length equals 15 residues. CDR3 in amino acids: CASSDSGGQGYEQFF. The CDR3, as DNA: TGTGCCAGCAGTGACTCAGGAGGACAGGGATATGAGCAGTTCTTC.

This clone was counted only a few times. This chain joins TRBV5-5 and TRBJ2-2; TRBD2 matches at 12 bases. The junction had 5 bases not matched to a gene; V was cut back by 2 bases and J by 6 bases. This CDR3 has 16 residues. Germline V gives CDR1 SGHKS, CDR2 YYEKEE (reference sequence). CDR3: CASSFGLAGLSGELFF. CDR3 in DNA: TGTGCCAGCAGCTTTGGACTAGCGGGGTTGTCCGGGGAGCTGTTTTTT.

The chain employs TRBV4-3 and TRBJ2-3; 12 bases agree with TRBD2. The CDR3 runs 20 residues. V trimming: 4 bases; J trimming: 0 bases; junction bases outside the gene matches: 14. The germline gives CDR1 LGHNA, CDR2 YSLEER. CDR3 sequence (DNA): TGCGCCAGCAGCCCCCGACTAGCGGGGGTAGTTATATCTAGCACAGATACGCAGTATTTT. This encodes CASSPRLAGVVISSTDTQYF.

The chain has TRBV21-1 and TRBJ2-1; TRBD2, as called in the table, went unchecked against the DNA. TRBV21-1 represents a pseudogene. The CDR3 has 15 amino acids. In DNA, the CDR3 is TGTGCCAGCAGCAGGGGGACTTGCTCCTACAATGAGCAGTTCTTC. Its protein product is CASSRGTCSYNEQFF.